This T cell receptor beta chain emerged from a study of cytomegalovirus exposure and HLA in healthy donors (dated by TCRdb to between 2016 and 2019). Study-level background: According to an earlier analysis of 550 to 750 of the donors, about 180 million T cells yielded 117 million unique TCR beta sequences and about 300 Gb of sequence data. Typing coverage differed by locus: A, B, C, DRB1 and DQB1 were typed in roughly 620-630 donors, DQA1 in roughly 510, DPA1 in 600 to 610, and DPB1 in 450 to 480. High-throughput TCR immunosequencing, statistical association of individual TCRs with disease status, and machine learning were combined to predict cytomegalovirus infection status. In a later genetic analysis, genome-wide SNP genotypes for about 65% of the roughly 670 donors were used, and that subset was treated as a discovery cohort. Donor age, sex, ethnicity and CMV serostatus were compiled alongside the repertoire data. Of the roughly 400 genotyped donors, over 80% were placed in the genetic ancestry cluster associated with self-reported Caucasian donors. In a later analysis, previously published TCR beta repertoires from 666 donors were re-analyzed and high-resolution HLA genotyping was added so that TCR occurrence patterns could be studied. The study aimed to test whether cataloging public T cell receptors could reveal signatures of past pathogen exposure. An early release covering 500 to 750 HLA-typed donors comprised approximately 290 gigabases of sequencing data and tens of millions of unique TCR sequences. A separate validation cohort of over 95 different subjects was used in addition to the roughly 720-subject first cohort. HLA typing included class I and class II loci at four-digit resolution. About five DR-DQ haplotypes were handled as single units for association and clustering, since linkage in the cohort was strong. The study used immunosequencing to profile the T cell repertoires of 666 subjects and linked those repertoires to cytomegalovirus serostatus. Rather than using new phenotypic data, the later analysis identified candidate immune exposures from TCR beta sequences and from how often those sequences occurred across donors. Across about 380 genotyped donors of the cohort, an average of approximately 220,000 unique TCR beta nucleotide sequences per donor were sequenced, and 15% to 20% of those sequences were non-productive. Every repertoire in the discovery cohort had been generated on one and the same sequencing platform. In an earlier analysis of more than 550 of the donors, high-throughput TCR beta sequencing was used to judge whether each TCR beta V gene segment behaved as functional or pseudogenic. What the work shows at the level of the full study, not this receptor alone: Because some donors lacked HLA typing at each locus, the association tests relied only on the typed subset. V-gene and J-gene trimming of TCR beta chains was associated with a missense DCLRE1C variant in a later genetic analysis, and the association was replicated in an independent cohort. A further reported finding was that TCR beta sequences accurately predicted the HLA-A and HLA-B alleles for most subjects in the first cohort. When HLA alleles, especially DR and DQ, strongly co-occurred, attributing TCR associations to individual alleles was difficult. Only TCR beta chains were sequenced in this cohort, and the absence of alpha or paired-chain data limited detectable features. Three of the identified cytomegalovirus-associated TCR beta chains were confirmed in vitro to be specific for cytomegalovirus antigens. A later analysis reported that several top co-occurrence clusters appeared linked to parvovirus B19, influenza, CMV and Epstein-Barr virus. Broadly in line with IMGT annotations, most TCR beta V segments showed up in productive rearrangements about 90% or about 30% of the time in an earlier analysis of several hundred of the donors. Some IMGT-functional V segments, including TRBV6-2 and TRBV6-3, could not be distinguished by the 87-base-pair reads and were therefore excluded. In a later analysis, most CMV-associated TCR beta chains were found to appear HLA-restricted, with HLA associations seemingly driven largely by CMV exposure. In a later analysis, around 15,000 TCR beta sequences were associated with specific HLA alleles at a false discovery rate of 0.05. In a later analysis, TCR association rates were found to vary across HLA loci, with the most associated TCRs seen for DRB1 alleles and the fewest for HLA-C alleles. Presence/absence analyses assumed roughly uniform sequencing depth across donors, an assumption that may not hold. For the cohort, immune exposure information was limited to CMV serostatus. The authors suggested that the approach could potentially be generalized to other disease states and immunological phenotypes. A total of 150 to 200 TCR beta chains were listed by the study as associated with cytomegalovirus. Compared with equally common non-associated chains, HLA-associated TCR beta chains in a later analysis were more clonally expanded and had lower generation probabilities. A cluster of highly shared sequence variants was judged likely to be a technical artifact of the sequencing pipeline. Correlated functional status among segregating V segments might reflect linkage disequilibrium, but an unknown experimental factor could not be ruled out. A later genetic analysis reported fewer N-insertions in productive TCRs among donors in an Asian-associated ancestry cluster than the approximately 700-donor mean. Cytomegalovirus status was reported to be diagnosed by the classifier with high specificity and sensitivity in both the original and validation cohorts. Most TCR sequences were observed very rarely across donors, whereas some public TCRs were present in many individuals. The earlier analysis of around 600 of the donors excluded approximately 17 rarely observed V segments, including chromosome 9 orphons, because counts were too low.

The cohort was made up of 666 healthy bone marrow donors. At the time of sampling, every cohort member was nominally healthy, though immune exposures that went unrecorded were likely present. The donor tested CMV seronegative and was one of the 352 seronegative cohort members. Every donor gave a peripheral blood sample, and the peripheral blood mononuclear cells from that sample were used for TCR beta sequencing. The Qiagen DNeasy Blood Extraction Kit was used to extract genomic DNA from the blood cell samples. This clone was observed a handful of times. Its binding antigen is unknown. No base quality values were provided; no much bigger clone lies one nucleotide off. CDR1 and CDR2, per the germline V gene, are SGHTA and FQGNSA. At the junction V is shortened by 4 bases and J by 5 bases; bases outside the gene matches: 5. Its CDR3 holds 14 amino acids, cysteine through phenylalanine. The only DNA kept is the CDR3, 42 bases in frame from the first base.

Preparation of the library involved the immunoSEQ multiplex PCR assay. A mixture of 60 forward primers for TCR Vbeta segments and 13 reverse primers for TCR Jbeta segments was used in the multiplex PCR. Amplification of the CDR3 region of rearranged TCR beta genes was performed with a multiplex PCR assay on genomic DNA. The amplified TCR beta libraries were sequenced on the Illumina HiSeq System as 87-base-pair reads. The original pipeline was this. In a later analysis, about 80 million unique TCR beta chains were counted across the 650 to 750 repertoires, and roughly 9.9 million of these chains were shared by at least two donors. Raw reads were error-corrected and collapsed into unique sequences with a nearest-neighbor algorithm that merged closely related sequences to remove PCR and sequencing errors. CDR3 sequences were aligned to IMGT reference sequences to assign V, D and J gene segments. For a sequence to be retained, a match of at least six nucleotides was required to both a V gene segment and a J gene segment. A rearrangement was called productive if the CDR3 had no stop codons and remained in frame with V and J, and every other rearrangement was called non-productive. Following IMGT convention, CDR3 was defined as the stretch from the second conserved V-encoded cysteine to the conserved J-encoded phenylalanine. The earlier analysis of some 540 of the donors excluded any sequence lacking an unambiguous match to a single V gene segment. In an earlier analysis of approximately 590 of the donors, V segments were called functional above 56.7% productive rearrangements and were called segregating when the between-donor standard deviation exceeded 5%. A statistical classification framework was built for diagnosing cytomegalovirus status from the catalog of TCR beta chain sequences. A later analysis assigned V and J genes by comparing TCR nucleotide sequences with IMGT/GENE-DB human TR gene sequences. The TCRdist pipeline was used in a later analysis to assign CDR3 sequences and most-parsimonious VDJ recombination scenarios. In a later analysis, each TCR beta chain was defined by its CDR3 amino acid sequence together with its V-gene family, and reads lacking a unique V-gene family were excluded. As a way to deal with suspected cross-contamination and a sequencing artifact, a later analysis dropped more than 500 nucleotide sequences that were highly shared and had low generation probability. A later analysis calculated a clonal expansion index for each public chain from normalized within-repertoire ranks of inferred template counts. A later analysis computed generation probabilities with a VDJ recombination model fitted to out-of-frame rearrangements, and checked the results against IGoR. In a later analysis, hypergeometric tests were used to score TCR-TCR, TCR-HLA and TCR-CMV co-occurrence, with a repertoire-size bias correction applied to TCR pairs. False discovery rates were estimated in a later analysis by permuting HLA or CMV assignments 20 times. In a later analysis, co-occurring TCRs were grouped with DBSCAN, and TCRdist sequence similarity was added when clustering was performed within HLA-allele-positive subsets. Co-occurrence clustering excluded repertoires with fewer than 30,000 or more than 120,000 public chains, plus five with anomalous nucleotide sharing. What TCRdb holds here is the immuneACCESS table cut down to in-frame rearrangements. Part of the clones is not present; checked against another copy, under half of the missing clones reflect an unresolved V gene, and the others are unexplained. V, J and clone size derive from that table, while D and trimming were established from the DNA sequence. The sample includes over 100,000 clones, with roughly 74% observed a single time. Around 0.79% of the sample lies in the top ten.

This chain is built from TRBV7-2 and TRBJ2-5; TRBD1 agrees with 9 junctional bases. Sequenced sample: PBMCs. The clonotype was recovered from a woman in her 30s in good health and CMV-seronegative. The CDR3 amino acid sequence is: CASSWGQGRETQYF. The sequenced DNA is TGTGCCAGCAGCTGGGGACAGGGTAGGGAGACCCAGTACTTC.